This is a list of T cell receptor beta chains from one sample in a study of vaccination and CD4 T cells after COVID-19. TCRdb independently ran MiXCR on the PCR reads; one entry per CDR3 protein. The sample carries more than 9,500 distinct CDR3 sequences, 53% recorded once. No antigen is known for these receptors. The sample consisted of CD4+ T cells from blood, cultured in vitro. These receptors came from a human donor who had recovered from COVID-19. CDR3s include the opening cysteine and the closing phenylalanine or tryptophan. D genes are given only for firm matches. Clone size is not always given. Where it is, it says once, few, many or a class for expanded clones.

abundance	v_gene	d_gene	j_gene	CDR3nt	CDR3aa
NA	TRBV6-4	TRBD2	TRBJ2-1	TGTGCCAGCAGTCTTAGCGGGAGATACAATGAGCAGTTCTTC	CASSLSGRYNEQFF
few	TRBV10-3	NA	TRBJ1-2	TGTGCCATCAGTGAGTCAGTAACAGGAGACTATGGCTACACCTTC	CAISESVTGDYGYTF
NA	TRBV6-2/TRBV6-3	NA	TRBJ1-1	TGTGCCAGCAGTTACGGGTGGACAGTCTACGGGGAGATGAACACTGAAGCTTTCTTT	CASSYGWTVYGEMNTEAFF
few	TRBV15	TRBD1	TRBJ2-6	TGTGCCACCAGCAGAGCGCGGACAGGCCTCGCCCCTGGGGCCAACGTCCTGACTTTC	CATSRARTGLAPGANVLTF
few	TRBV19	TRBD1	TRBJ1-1	TGTGCCAGTAGTATGTTTCCAGGGGCACAAAGGGGGCAGGCAGCTTTCTTT	CASSMFPGAQRGQAAFF
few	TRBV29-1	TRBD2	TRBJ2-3	TGCAGCGTTGAAGATGGAGCGGGGGGCACAGATACGCAGTATTTT	CSVEDGAGGTDTQYF
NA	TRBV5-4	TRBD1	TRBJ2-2	TGTGCCAGCAGCTTACTACAGGGGGAGACCGGGGAGCTGTTTTTT	CASSLLQGETGELFF
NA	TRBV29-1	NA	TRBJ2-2	TGCAGCGTTGAGAAGGGAAGGGGGGCCGGGGAGCTGTTTTTT	CSVEKGRGAGELFF
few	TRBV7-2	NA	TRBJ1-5	TGTGCCAGCAGCCCTACAGGGCGGGGAAACCAGCCCCAGCATTTT	CASSPTGRGNQPQHF
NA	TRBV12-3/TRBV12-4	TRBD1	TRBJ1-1	TGTGCCAGCGGACAGGTCTACACTGAAGCTTTCTTT	CASGQVYTEAFF
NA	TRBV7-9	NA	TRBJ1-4	TGTGCCAGCAGCATTGACAGATTTAATGAAAAACTGTTTTTT	CASSIDRFNEKLFF
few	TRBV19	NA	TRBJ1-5	TGTGCCAGTAGTATAGATGGCAAAGGTTATCAGCCCCAGCATTTT	CASSIDGKGYQPQHF
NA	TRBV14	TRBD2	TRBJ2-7	TGTGCCAGCAGCCCCGCTAGCGGGAGGTTCTACGAGCAGTACTTC	CASSPASGRFYEQYF
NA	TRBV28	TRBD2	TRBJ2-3	TGTGCCAGCAGTGCTCCGGGACTAGCGGGTCTCACAGATACGCAGTATTTT	CASSAPGLAGLTDTQYF
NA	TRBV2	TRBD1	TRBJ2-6	TGTGCCAGCAGAGTCGGACAGGGACGGGTTGGGGCCAACGTCCTGACTTTC	CASRVGQGRVGANVLTF
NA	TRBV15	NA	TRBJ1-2	TGTGCCAACAGCAGATTCGGGGTCCCAGGTGGCTACACCTTC	CANSRFGVPGGYTF
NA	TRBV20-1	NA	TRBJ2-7	TGCAGTGCTAGAGATCCCGGACCGGCGGGCTCCTACGAGCAGTACTTC	CSARDPGPAGSYEQYF
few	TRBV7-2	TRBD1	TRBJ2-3	TGTGCCAGCAGCCCAGCGAGGGGGCCGGGAGATACGCAGTATTTT	CASSPARGPGDTQYF
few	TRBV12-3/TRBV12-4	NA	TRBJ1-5	TGTGCCAGCAGTTTGGGTAGGAGCAATCAGCCCCAGCATTTT	CASSLGRSNQPQHF
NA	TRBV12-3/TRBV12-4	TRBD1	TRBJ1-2	TGTGCCAGCACCCCGGGGTCCAGGGGGCTCTATGGCTACACCTTC	CASTPGSRGLYGYTF
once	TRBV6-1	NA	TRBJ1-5	TGTGCCAGCAGTGACACCCTCGTTCAGCCCCAGCATTTT	CASSDTLVQPQHF
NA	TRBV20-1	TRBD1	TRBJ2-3	TGCAGTGCCCCAAGGTGGACAGGGGGCGCGTCAGATACGCAGTATTTT	CSAPRWTGGASDTQYF
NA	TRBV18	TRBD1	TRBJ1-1	TGTGCCAGCTCACCATCTTTGGCAGGGGGGAACACTGAAGCTTTCTTT	CASSPSLAGGNTEAFF
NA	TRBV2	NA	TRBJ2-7	TGTGCCAGCAGTGTTGGTCCGGGGCAGGGGTCCTACGAGCAGTACTTC	CASSVGPGQGSYEQYF
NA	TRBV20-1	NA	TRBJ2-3	TGCAGTGCTAGAGACATAGTATCAAGCACAGATACGCAGTATTTT	CSARDIVSSTDTQYF
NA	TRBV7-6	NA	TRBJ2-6	TGTGCCAGCAGCTCAGGGGAAGTCGGGGCCAACGTCCTGACTTTC	CASSSGEVGANVLTF
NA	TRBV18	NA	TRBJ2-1	TGTGCCAGCTCAAGAAATTCGGAGCTGGGATACAATGAGCAGTTCTTC	CASSRNSELGYNEQFF